This passage covers 14 T cell receptor beta chains from one sample sequenced in a study of OX40 agonist ivuxolimab in advanced cancers. TCRdb's table, derived via immunoSEQ multiplex PCR, lists solely in-frame clones and lacks some. This table has roughly 86,000 clones, 85% to 95% appearing once. The sequenced sample was CD4+ or CD8+ T cells sorted from blood, obtained in a trial of the OX40 agonist ivuxolimab. The receptor set was obtained from an adult with an advanced solid tumor such as melanoma, head and neck, liver or kidney cancer.

This clone appeared a few times. The chain is built from TRBV27 and TRBJ1-2; tentatively, D is TRBD1 (6 bases). The CDR3 sequence is 13 residues long. Germline loops: CDR1 MNHEY, CDR2 SMNVEV (reference sequence). Trimming stripped 6 bases from V and 8 bases from J, with 16 bases between. The CDR3 bases are TGTGCCAGCAGGGCACAGGGATATGAAGGCTACACCTTC. Encoded protein: CASRAQGYEGYTF.

The chain links TRBV16 to TRBJ1-2, with a possible D match to TRBD1 (5 bases). In germline, CDR1 is KGHSY, CDR2 FQNENV. The CDR3 contains 16 residues. V was trimmed by 2 bases and J by 0 bases, leaving 13 bases between them. The CDR3 here is CASSQLTVLSNYGYTF. The CDR3 bases are TGTGCCAGCAGCCAACTGACAGTCCTCTCTAACTATGGCTACACCTTC.

This clone appeared once. The J gene is TRBJ1-1, the V gene TRBV4-3; the match to TRBD1 covers 7 bases. Germline values: CDR1 LGHNA, CDR2 YSLEER. With 2 bases clipped from V and 6 bases from J, the junction kept 6 bases outside the gene matches. The CDR3 extends over 14 amino acids. The CDR3 sequence is CASSQREGASEAFF. The CDR3 DNA sequence: TGCGCCAGCAGCCAAAGGGAGGGGGCTTCTGAAGCTTTCTTT.

Notes on this clone: Without the conserved terminal phenylalanine or tryptophan, this CDR3 likely stems from a read error. V is TRBV5-1 and J is TRBJ1-2, with TRBD1 matching 7 bases. Germline V gene sequence: CDR1 SGHRS, CDR2 YFSETQ. Trimming took 2 bases from V and 8 from J; bases not matched to a gene: 6. This CDR3 spans 13 amino acids. CDR3 nucleotides: TGCGCCAGCAGCTTTGACAGGGTTAGAGGCTACACCTCC. This gives the protein CASSFDRVRGYTS.

The chain joins TRBV10-3 to TRBJ2-3, with 7 positions matching TRBD1. The CDR3 runs 17 residues. J gave up 0 bases and V 5 bases, and 11 bases lay outside the gene matches. Germline CDR1 is ENHRY and CDR2 is SYGVKD. The CDR3 sequence: CAISSSRQGESTDTQYF. CDR3 DNA sequence: TGTGCCATCAGTTCCTCTAGACAGGGCGAGAGCACAGATACGCAGTATTTT.

This sequence joins TRBV19 and TRBJ2-6; D possibly corresponds to TRBD2 (6 bases). The germline CDR1 and CDR2 sequences are LNHDA and SQIVND (reference sequence). Trimming left V 4 bases short and J 10 bases short, with 14 bases between. There are 14 residues in the CDR3. As DNA, the CDR3 is TGTGCCAGTAGTAGTAGGTGGGAGGATAACGTCCTGACTTTC. Translated: CASSSRWEDNVLTF.

The V gene is TRBV11-2, the J gene TRBJ2-7; 7 positions agree with TRBD2. This CDR3 has 14 amino acids. Per the germline V gene, CDR1 is SGHAT and CDR2 is FQNNGV. Trimming at V came to 3 bases and at J to 2 bases, leaving 4 bases not matched to a gene. The CDR3 reads CASSFWLAAYEQYF. The CDR3 DNA is TGTGCCAGCAGCTTTTGGCTAGCGGCCTACGAGCAGTACTTC.

The V gene is TRBV18, the J gene TRBJ1-1; the D gene is possibly TRBD1 (5 bases). This CDR3 region has 12 residues. V was pared by 2 bases and J by 10 bases, with 11 bases between. Per the germline V gene, CDR1 is KGHSH and CDR2 is LQKENI. This chain's CDR3 is CASSPTAGGAFF. Here the CDR3 DNA reads TGTGCCAGCTCACCAACGGCGGGGGGAGCTTTCTTT.

The chain carries TRBV4-3 and TRBJ1-5; tentative D call: TRBD1 (6 bases). CDR1 and CDR2 from the germline V gene are LGHNA and YSLEER. The CDR3 extends over 16 amino acids. Deletions cut 0 bases from V and 7 bases from J, with 16 bases between. The CDR3 is CASSQERVGRGQPQHF. The CDR3 nucleotides read TGCGCCAGCAGCCAAGAAAGGGTGGGCAGGGGACAGCCCCAGCATTTT.

The genes are TRBV6-5 and TRBJ2-1; 12 nucleotides align to TRBD2. CDR1 and CDR2 (germline): MNHEY, SVGAGI. The CDR3 sequence is 16 residues long. V lost 4 bases and J lost 9; bases outside the gene matches: 10. CDR3 sequence reads: CASSSPTSGRTGEQFF. CDR3 DNA sequence: TGTGCCAGCAGTTCCCCGACTAGCGGGAGAACGGGTGAGCAGTTCTTC.

The CDR3 DNA reads TGTGCCAGCAGTGAATCAGCGGGGATGAGGGAGGGGCAGTACTTC. This sequence encodes CASSESAGMREGQYF. The chain joins TRBV25-1 to TRBJ2-7; TRBD2 agrees at 7 bases. This CDR3 contains 15 residues. CDR1 and CDR2 from the germline V gene are MGHDK and SYGVNS. V trimming: 1 base; J trimming: 9 bases; junction bases outside the gene matches: 12.

The J gene is TRBJ2-1, the V gene TRBV7-6, with TRBD1 matching over 7 bases. Germline loops: CDR1 SGHVS, CDR2 FNYEAQ. This CDR3 comprises 14 residues. The J segment lost 7 bases and the V segment lost 6 bases, leaving 9 bases of the junction unmatched. CDR3 loop: CASSLQTGLNEQFF. The CDR3 nucleotides read TGTGCCAGCAGTCTTCAGACAGGGTTGAATGAGCAGTTCTTC.

J is TRBJ2-7 and V is TRBV5-5; D ambiguous. Germline CDR1 and CDR2: SGHKS and YYEKEE (reference sequence). This CDR3 comprises 13 residues. V was pared by 0 bases and J by 5 bases, with 9 bases between. CDR3 bases: TGTGCCAGCAGCTTGGGGGTAGAAAACGAGCAGTACTTC. This sequence encodes CASSLGVENEQYF. Combining the CDR3 with reference TRBV5-5 and TRBJ2-7 gives the whole variable domain DAGVTQSPTHLIKTRGQQVTLRCSPISGHKSVSWYQQVLGQGPQFIFQYYEKEERGRGNFPDRFSARQFPNYSSELNVNALLLGDSALYLCASSLGVENEQYFGPGTRLTVT.

The chain combines TRBV7-9 with TRBJ2-1; TRBD2 is a possible D gene (6 bases). V gave up 5 bases and J gave up 0 bases, with 14 bases separating them. Germline CDR1 SEHNR, CDR2 FQNEAQ (reference sequence). CDR3 size: 16 residues. The CDR3 loop is CASSTSIGSSYNEQFF. The DNA of the CDR3 is TGTGCCAGCAGCACCTCGATCGGGAGCTCCTACAATGAGCAGTTCTTC.